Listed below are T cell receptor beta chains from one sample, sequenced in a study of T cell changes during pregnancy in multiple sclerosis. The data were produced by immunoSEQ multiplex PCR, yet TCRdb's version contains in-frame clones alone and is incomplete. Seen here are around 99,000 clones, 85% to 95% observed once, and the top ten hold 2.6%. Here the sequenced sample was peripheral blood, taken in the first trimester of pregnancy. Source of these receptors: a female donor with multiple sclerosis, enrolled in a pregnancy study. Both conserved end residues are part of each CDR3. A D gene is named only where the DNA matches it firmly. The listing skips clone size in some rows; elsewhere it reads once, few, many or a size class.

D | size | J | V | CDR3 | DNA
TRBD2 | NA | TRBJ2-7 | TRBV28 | CASSKTSGSYEQYF | TGTGCCAGCAGCAAGACTAGCGGGAGTTACGAGCAGTACTTC
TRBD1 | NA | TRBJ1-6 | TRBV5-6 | CASSSGTGASPLHF | TGTGCCAGCAGTTCCGGGACAGGGGCCTCACCCCTCCACTTT
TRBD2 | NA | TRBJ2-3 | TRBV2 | CASTLTSGTSTDTQYF | TGTGCCAGCACCTTGACTAGCGGGACTAGCACAGATACGCAGTATTTT
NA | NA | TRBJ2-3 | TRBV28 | CASSLWGLSTDTQYF | TGTGCCAGCAGTTTATGGGGACTGAGCACAGATACGCAGTATTTT
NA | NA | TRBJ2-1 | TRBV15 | CATSLPRVLNEQFF | TGTGCCACCAGCCTTCCTAGAGTCCTCAATGAGCAGTTCTTC
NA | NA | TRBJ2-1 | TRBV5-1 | CASSLARNEQFF | TGCGCCAGCAGCTTGGCCCGCAATGAGCAGTTCTTC
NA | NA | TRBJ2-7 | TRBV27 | CASSFQGQVYEQYF | TGTGCCAGCAGTTTCCAGGGACAAGTCTACGAGCAGTACTTC
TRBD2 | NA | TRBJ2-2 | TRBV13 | CASSLAGTNTGELFF | TGTGCCAGCAGCCTAGCGGGGACGAACACCGGGGAGCTGTTTTTT
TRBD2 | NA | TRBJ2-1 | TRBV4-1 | CASSPGGPGTSGYNEQFF | TGCGCCAGCAGCCCTGGGGGGCCCGGGACTAGCGGTTACAATGAGCAGTTCTTC
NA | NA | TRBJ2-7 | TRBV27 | CASSPLYEQYF | TGTGCCAGCAGTCCCCTCTACGAGCAGTACTTC
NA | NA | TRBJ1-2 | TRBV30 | CAWSVLGGGDNYGYTF | TGTGCCTGGAGTGTACTTGGGGGGGGAGATAACTATGGCTACACCTTC
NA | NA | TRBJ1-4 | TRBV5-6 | CASSFDRIGVNEKLFF | TGTGCCAGCAGCTTCGACCGAATAGGGGTCAACGAAAAACTGTTTTTT
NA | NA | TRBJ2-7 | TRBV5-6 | CASSSLVSYEQYF | TGTGCCAGCAGCTCACTAGTTTCCTACGAGCAGTACTTC
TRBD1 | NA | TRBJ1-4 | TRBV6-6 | CASSYPLDRASEKLFF | TGTGCCAGCAGTTACCCCTTGGACAGGGCTTCTGAAAAACTGTTTTTT
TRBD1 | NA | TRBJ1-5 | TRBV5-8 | CASSPTQGQGTSQHF | TGTGCCAGCAGCCCCACTCAGGGACAGGGAACGTCCCAGCATTTT
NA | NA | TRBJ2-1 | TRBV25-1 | CASSEWQDEQFF | TGTGCCAGCAGTGAATGGCAGGATGAGCAGTTCTTC
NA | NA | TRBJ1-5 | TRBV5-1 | CASSIEPKGVGNQPQHF | TGCGCCAGCAGCATAGAGCCCAAGGGGGTGGGCAATCAGCCCCAGCATTTT
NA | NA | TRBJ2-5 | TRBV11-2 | CASSALGGSAETQYF | TGTGCCAGCAGCGCACTAGGCGGGTCGGCGGAGACCCAGTACTTC
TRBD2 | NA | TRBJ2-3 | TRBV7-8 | CASSLVRLAESTDTQYF | TGTGCCAGCAGCTTAGTTCGGCTAGCGGAAAGCACAGATACGCAGTATTTT
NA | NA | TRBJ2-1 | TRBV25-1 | CASNPPDRNEQFF | TGTGCCAGCAACCCCCCAGACAGAAATGAGCAGTTCTTC
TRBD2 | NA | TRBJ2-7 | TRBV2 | CASSDGLAGYEQYF | TGTGCCAGCAGTGACGGGCTAGCGGGATACGAGCAGTACTTC
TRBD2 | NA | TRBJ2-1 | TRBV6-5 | CASKRLAGVAEQFF | TGTGCCAGCAAAAGACTAGCGGGAGTGGCTGAGCAGTTCTTC
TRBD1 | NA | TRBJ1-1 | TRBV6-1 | CASTTGGGVDTEAFF | TGTGCCAGCACCACAGGGGGGGGAGTAGACACTGAAGCTTTCTTT
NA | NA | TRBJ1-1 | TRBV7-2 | CASSHLQGPLLEAFF | TGTGCCAGCAGCCACCTACAGGGCCCTCTACTTGAAGCTTTCTTT
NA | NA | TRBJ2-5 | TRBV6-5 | CASSYVPGGGQETQYF | TGTGCCAGCAGTTACGTTCCGGGGGGCGGGCAAGAGACCCAGTACTTC
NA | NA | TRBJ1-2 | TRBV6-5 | CASTFPGRADGYTF | TGTGCCAGCACCTTCCCGGGCAGGGCCGATGGCTACACCTTC
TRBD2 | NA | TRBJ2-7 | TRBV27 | CASRLAGASYEQYF | TGTGCCAGCAGACTAGCGGGAGCATCCTACGAGCAGTACTTC
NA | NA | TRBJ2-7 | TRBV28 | CASSSAGLGTYEQYF | TGTGCCAGCAGTTCGGCGGGGTTGGGGACCTACGAGCAGTACTTC
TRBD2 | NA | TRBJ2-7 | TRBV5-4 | CASSFPPSGNEQYF | TGTGCCAGCAGCTTTCCGCCTAGCGGGAACGAGCAGTACTTC
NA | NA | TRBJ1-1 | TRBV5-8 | CATVQEGEAFF | TGTGCCACCGTCCAGGAGGGTGAAGCTTTCTTT
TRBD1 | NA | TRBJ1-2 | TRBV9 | CASSAAGQAQGGWSYGYTF | TGTGCCAGCAGCGCAGCGGGACAGGCTCAGGGGGGCTGGAGCTATGGCTACACCTTC
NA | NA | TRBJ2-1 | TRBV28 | CASSLFPSASSYNEQFF | TGTGCCAGCAGTTTATTCCCTAGCGCTAGCTCCTACAATGAGCAGTTCTTC
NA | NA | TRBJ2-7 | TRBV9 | CASSVAEGSYEQYF | TGTGCCAGCAGCGTAGCGGAGGGGTCCTACGAGCAGTACTTC
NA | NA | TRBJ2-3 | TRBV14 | CASSQGGRRTDTQYF | TGTGCCAGCAGCCAGGGTGGGAGGAGGACAGATACGCAGTATTTT
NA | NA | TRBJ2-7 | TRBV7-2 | CASSLEAGRSHEQYF | TGTGCCAGCAGCTTAGAGGCGGGACGCTCCCACGAGCAGTACTTC
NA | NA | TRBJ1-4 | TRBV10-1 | CARTHRVEKLFF | TGCGCCAGAACCCACAGGGTTGAAAAACTGTTTTTT
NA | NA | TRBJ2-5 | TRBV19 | CASSPGRTETQYF | TGTGCCAGTAGTCCCGGGAGAACGGAGACCCAGTACTTC
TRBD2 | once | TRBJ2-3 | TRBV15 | CATRPLAGVADTQYF | TGTGCCACCAGACCTCTAGCGGGAGTAGCAGATACGCAGTATTTT
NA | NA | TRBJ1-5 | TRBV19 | CASREGIHSNQPQHF | TGTGCCAGTCGAGAGGGCATCCATAGCAATCAGCCCCAGCATTTT
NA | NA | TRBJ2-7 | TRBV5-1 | CASSLPGADYEQYF | TGCGCCAGCAGCTTACCAGGGGCAGACTACGAGCAGTACTTC
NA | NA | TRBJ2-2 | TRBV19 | CASSRQSGTGELFF | TGTGCCAGTAGTAGGCAGAGCGGGACCGGGGAGCTGTTTTTT
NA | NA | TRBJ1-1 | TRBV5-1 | CASSPWMGAEAFF | TGCGCCAGCAGCCCCTGGATGGGGGCCGAAGCTTTCTTT
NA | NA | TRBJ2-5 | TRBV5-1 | CASSLSQGMETQYF | TGCGCCAGCAGCCTGTCACAGGGCATGGAGACCCAGTACTTC
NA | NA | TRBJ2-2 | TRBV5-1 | CASSPVNRNTGELFF | TGCGCCAGCAGCCCCGTAAACAGGAACACCGGGGAGCTGTTTTTT
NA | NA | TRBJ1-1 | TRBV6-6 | CASRVGVNTEAFF | TGTGCCAGTAGAGTCGGGGTGAACACTGAAGCTTTCTTT
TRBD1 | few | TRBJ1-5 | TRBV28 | CASSQRRGTGSHQPQHF | TGTGCCAGCAGCCAACGGCGCGGGACAGGGAGCCATCAGCCCCAGCATTTT